One sample yielded the 30 T cell receptor beta chains listed below, sequenced in a study of control samples from healthy donors and cancer patients (TCRdb year 2020). The method behind the library was the immunoSEQ multiplex PCR assay. TCRdb took over this immuneACCESS table, retaining in-frame rearrangements with V and J assigned. Such tables are incomplete; in checked studies, under half of the missing clones stem from an unresolved V gene, and the remainder is unexplained. The sample table shows 150,000 to 200,000 clones, and approximately 92% are seen once. The ten largest clones take up over 1.1% of the sample. The sample consisted of blood. The receptor set was obtained from a man between 25 and 39 years old in good health.

This rearrangement joins TRBV6-5 to TRBJ1-1; no clear D. Trimming removed 7 bases from V and 1 base from J, with 16 bases in between. CDR1 and CDR2 from the germline V gene are MNHEY and SVGAGI. The CDR3 runs to 15 residues. The CDR3 DNA follows: TGTGCCAGCACCCCGTGGCGGCGGGGGAACACTGAAGCTTTCTTT. Protein sequence: CASTPWRRGNTEAFF.

The rearrangement joins TRBV6-6 to TRBJ1-1; D is uncertain. V lost 2 bases, J lost 1 base, and 8 bases lay in between. The CDR3 is 14 residues long. Per the germline V gene, CDR1 is MNHNY and CDR2 is SVGAGI (reference sequence). Written as DNA, the CDR3 is TGTGCCAGCAGTTACGTCGGCGGGAACACTGAAGCTTTCTTT. Translated, it gives CASSYVGGNTEAFF.

The chain combines TRBV28 with TRBJ2-3, with TRBD2 identical over 10 bases. J was trimmed by 3 bases and V by 5 bases; bases with no gene match: 5. The CDR3 has 15 residues. Germline-derived CDR1 and CDR2 are MDHEN and SYDVKM. Here the CDR3 reads CASSPSGSWTDTQYF. CDR3 coding DNA: TGTGCCAGCAGTCCTAGCGGGAGTTGGACAGATACGCAGTATTTT.

The CDR3 bases are TGTGCCAGCAGTTACGTCGGCTACGAGCAGTACTTC. Amino acids: CASSYVGYEQYF. The chain recombines TRBV6-2 or TRBV6-3 with TRBJ2-7; unclear D gene. The ends were cut back, 2 bases at V and 3 bases at J, with 5 bases in the middle. This CDR3 comprises 12 residues. Germline assignment: CDR1 MNHEY and CDR2 SVGEGT.

J is TRBJ1-1 and V is TRBV28, with D unclear. This CDR3 has 17 residues. The germline V gene encodes CDR1 MDHEN and CDR2 SYDVKM. Trimming pared 5 bases from V and 1 base from J, leaving 20 bases between. CDR3 sequence (DNA): TGTGCCAGCAGTCCCCCGGGAGGGAGTGGTGCGAACACTGAAGCTTTCTTT. Protein sequence: CASSPPGGSGANTEAFF.

The J gene is TRBJ1-1, the V gene TRBV5-1; 9 bases match TRBD1. This CDR3 has 15 residues. V shed 4 bases, J shed 5 bases, and the junction held 9 bases outside the gene matches. Germline V gene sequence: CDR1 SGHRS, CDR2 YFSETQ. CDR3 loop: CASSLTGTGRTEAFF. The CDR3 bases are TGCGCCAGCAGCCTAACGGGGACAGGGAGGACTGAAGCTTTCTTT.

This rearrangement joins TRBV6-5 to TRBJ1-1; the match to TRBD1 covers 9 bases. CDR1 is MNHEY, CDR2 SVGAGI, per germline. The CDR3 totals 12 residues. The trim removed 8 bases at V and 7 bases at J, leaving 5 bases unmatched. The CDR3 loop is CASFETGGEAFF. The DNA of the CDR3 is TGTGCCAGCTTTGAGACAGGGGGTGAAGCTTTCTTT.

This sequence joins TRBV4-1 and TRBJ2-7; possible D gene TRBD2, 6 bases. The CDR3 has 16 residues. The V end lost 0 bases, the J end lost 6 bases, and 18 bases lay between the germline ends. Germline lookup yields CDR1 MGHRA and CDR2 YSYEKL. DNA of the CDR3: TGCGCCAGCAGCCAAGACCCCGCGCAGTTGGGAGGCGAGCAGTACTTC. Translated, it gives CASSQDPAQLGGEQYF.

This CDR3 reads CASRTEGGRPYEQYF. CDR3 DNA: TGTGCCAGCAGGACGGAGGGGGGTCGGCCCTACGAGCAGTACTTC. The chain has TRBV2 and TRBJ2-7, with D perhaps TRBD1 or TRBD2 (6 bases each). In germline, CDR1 is SNHLY, CDR2 FYNNEI. This CDR3 is 15 amino acids long. V was clipped by 6 bases and J by 2 bases, with 17 bases between them.

This clone appeared once. The J gene is TRBJ2-3, the V gene TRBV28; TRBD2 agrees at 7 bases. CDR3 length: 15 amino acids. V was pared by 11 bases and J by 0 bases, with 11 bases of the junction left unmatched. In germline, CDR1 is MDHEN, CDR2 SYDVKM. The CDR3 DNA reads as TGTGCCTGCAAAGTTAGCGGGTCTAGCACAGATACGCAGTATTTT. Its translation is CACKVSGSSTDTQYF.

V is TRBV2 and J is TRBJ1-1, with D possibly TRBD1 on 5 matching bases. The germline CDR1 and CDR2 sequences are SNHLY and FYNNEI. This CDR3 comprises 13 residues. The V and J ends lost 4 bases and 13 bases respectively, with 19 bases between them. The CDR3 region is CASSASRDGRGFF. The CDR3 DNA reads as TGTGCCAGCAGTGCGAGCAGGGATGGGCGCGGTTTCTTT.

The V call is TRBV6-6, the J call TRBJ1-4, with 11 bases matching TRBD1. V was pared by 2 bases and J by 7 bases, with 3 bases of the junction left unmatched. The germline V gene has CDR1 MNHNY and CDR2 SVGAGI (reference sequence). The CDR3 is made up of 15 amino acids. The CDR3 DNA reads as TGTGCCAGCAGTTACCCCGGGACAGGGGGTGAAAAACTGTTTTTT. Its protein is CASSYPGTGGEKLFF.

CDR3 DNA sequence: TGTGCCAGCAGTGGTGGCTATGGCTACACCTTC. Protein: CASSGGYGYTF. This chain uses TRBV28 with TRBJ1-2; D ambiguous. Deletions cut 5 bases from V and 4 bases from J, with 5 bases between. This CDR3 comprises 11 residues. Germline V lookup: CDR1 MDHEN, CDR2 SYDVKM.

The gene calls are TRBV6-5 and TRBJ2-1; 11 bases fit TRBD2. The germline V gene encodes CDR1 MNHEY and CDR2 SVGAGI. This CDR3 has 15 amino acids. Germline trimming cut 8 bases from V and 8 bases from J; bases unmatched to any gene: 11. The chain's CDR3 is CASRTVAGGLDEQFF. The CDR3 DNA reads TGTGCCAGCCGAACCGTAGCGGGAGGGCTGGATGAGCAGTTCTTC.

About this clone itself: Compared with germline, one end of the junction differs, possibly owing to a read error. The genes are TRBV27 and TRBJ2-5, with D uncertain. This CDR3 comprises 12 residues. Germline V gives CDR1 MNHEY, CDR2 SMNVEV (reference sequence). The CDR3 is CANSERGETQYF. The CDR3 coding sequence is TGTGCCAACAGTGAAAGAGGAGAGACCCAGTACTTC.

This sequence joins TRBV27 and TRBJ1-6, with D uncertain. The CDR3 is 14 residues long. Trimming stripped 6 bases from V and 0 bases from J, with 6 bases between. CDR1 is MNHEY and CDR2 is SMNVEV in the germline V gene (reference sequence). As DNA, the CDR3 is TGTGCCAGCAGGCTCCGCTCCTATAATTCACCCCTCCACTTT. This gives the protein CASRLRSYNSPLHF.

This chain uses TRBV4-3 with TRBJ2-2; 10 positions match TRBD2. The CDR3 covers 17 residues. Germline trimming cut 1 base from V and 6 bases from J; bases unmatched to any gene: 8. The germline V gene encodes CDR1 LGHNA and CDR2 YSLEER. The CDR3 DNA follows: TGCGCCAGCAGCCAAGCCAGCGGGGGGGCGAGGGCCGGGGAGCTGTTTTTT. As protein: CASSQASGGARAGELFF.

The chain recombines TRBV28 with TRBJ1-4; a possible D gene is TRBD1 (5 bases). Per the germline V gene, CDR1 is MDHEN and CDR2 is SYDVKM. V was clipped by 5 bases and J by 2 bases, with 27 bases between them. CDR3 length: 20 residues. The CDR3 nucleotides are TGTGCCAGCAGTATGGCCTCGGGACGCCGGACGGGAAGTACTAATGAAAAACTGTTTTTT. Translating it yields CASSMASGRRTGSTNEKLFF.

V gene TRBV27 combines with J gene TRBJ1-6; D is unresolved. Germline CDR1 MNHEY, CDR2 SMNVEV (reference sequence). Trimming cost V 0 bases and J 9 bases, with 12 bases left between them. CDR3 size: 15 residues. The CDR3: CASSLSAAGSSPLHF. In DNA, the CDR3 is TGTGCCAGCAGTTTATCGGCGGCGGGGAGTTCACCCCTCCACTTT.

The rearrangement links TRBV2 to TRBJ2-2; D is tentatively TRBD1 or TRBD2 (5 bases each). V lost 4 bases and J 7 bases, leaving 13 bases between the germline ends. Germline V gene sequence: CDR1 SNHLY, CDR2 FYNNEI. The CDR3 contains 14 residues. The CDR3 region is CASSAVWGNGELFF. CDR3 nucleotide sequence: TGTGCCAGCAGTGCGGTATGGGGGAACGGGGAGCTGTTTTTT.

The rearrangement links TRBV4-1 to TRBJ2-3; the D gene is possibly TRBD2 (5 bases). V was shortened by 2 bases and J by 4 bases, with 13 bases between the two germline ends. CDR1 and CDR2 (germline): MGHRA, YSYEKL. The CDR3 covers 15 residues. The CDR3 DNA reads as TGCGCCAGCAGCCAAAGCGGCCTTATCCCAGATACGCAGTATTTT. This encodes CASSQSGLIPDTQYF.

CDR3 in amino acids: CASSPTSGRAPEQFF. The CDR3 nucleotides are TGTGCCAGCAGCCCGACTAGCGGGAGGGCCCCTGAGCAGTTCTTC. This chain links TRBV7-3 with TRBJ2-1, with 14 positions matching TRBD2. The V and J ends lost 5 bases and 9 bases, in that order; junction bases with no gene match: 6. Germline CDR1 SGHTA, CDR2 FQGTGA. This CDR3 spans 15 amino acids.

This clone has just one count. This chain links TRBV11-2 with TRBJ2-7; D could derive from TRBD1 or TRBD2 (6 bases each). In germline, CDR1 is SGHAT, CDR2 FQNNGV. CDR3 length: 17 amino acids. V lost 0 bases and J 4 bases, leaving 19 bases between the germline ends. As DNA, the CDR3 is TGTGCCAGCAGCTTAGATTCGGGGGCGACTCGCCCATACGAGCAGTACTTC. It is translated as CASSLDSGATRPYEQYF.

This chain connects TRBV19 to TRBJ2-7; 10 bases map to TRBD2. The CDR3 covers 14 residues. Germline values: CDR1 LNHDA, CDR2 SQIVND (reference sequence). The ends lost 3 bases at V and 4 bases at J; junction bases unmatched: 3. CDR3 loop: CASSILAGAYEQYF. The DNA for the CDR3 is TGTGCCAGTAGTATTCTAGCGGGGGCTTACGAGCAGTACTTC.

This chain uses TRBV5-1 with TRBJ2-3, with D possibly TRBD1 on 6 matching bases. CDR3 length equals 14 residues. Looked up from germline, CDR1 is SGHRS and CDR2 is YFSETQ. With 6 bases removed from V and 1 base from J, the gap between germline ends came to 12 bases. CDR3 DNA: TGCGCCAGCACCCCTGGGGGCGGCACAGATACGCAGTATTTT. It specifies CASTPGGGTDTQYF.

The J gene is TRBJ1-3, the V gene TRBV7-2, with D possibly matching TRBD1 (5 bases). Germline-derived CDR1 and CDR2 are SGHTA and FQGNSA. Trimming stripped 8 bases from V and 3 bases from J, with 11 bases between. The CDR3 length is 13 residues. The CDR3 nucleotides are TGTGCCAGCGGCCGGGGGGGTGGAAACACCATATATTTT. Translating it yields CASGRGGGNTIYF.

The rearrangement joins TRBV4-1 to TRBJ1-4; D is perhaps TRBD1 (6 bases). Trimming removed 4 bases from V and 0 bases from J, with 18 bases in between. The germline V gene has CDR1 MGHRA and CDR2 YSYEKL. CDR3 size: 18 residues. The CDR3 protein is CASSREGGRTSTNEKLFF. The CDR3 DNA reads TGCGCCAGCAGCCGGGAGGGGGGGCGAACCTCAACTAATGAAAAACTGTTTTTT.

This rearrangement joins TRBV6-2 or TRBV6-3 to TRBJ1-6; 8 bases map to TRBD1. This CDR3 contains 15 residues. V dropped 2 bases and J dropped 8; count of bases not matched to a gene: 5. From germline, CDR1 is MNHEY and CDR2 SVGEGT. Here the CDR3 DNA reads TGTGCCAGCAGTTACAGGACAGGGCGTGATTCACCCCTCCACTTT. Translation gives CASSYRTGRDSPLHF.

The V and J genes are TRBV24-1 and TRBJ2-5, with 7 bases identical to TRBD1. V lost 9 bases, J lost 4 bases, and 10 bases stayed unmatched. The CDR3 length is 14 residues. CDR1 is KGHDR and CDR2 is SFDVKD in the germline V gene. CDR3 residues: CATEESGTAETQYF. As DNA, the CDR3 is TGTGCCACCGAGGAATCCGGGACAGCAGAGACCCAGTACTTC.

As DNA, the CDR3 is TGCAGTGCTAGAGCCTCCTACGAGCAGTACTTC. Translation: CSARASYEQYF. The V gene is TRBV20-1, the J gene TRBJ2-7; no definite D call. The CDR3 consists of 11 residues. Per germline, CDR1 DFQATT and CDR2 SNEGSKA (reference sequence). The V gene lost 1 base and the J gene lost 0 bases, with 1 base spanning the gap.